This T cell receptor beta chain was identified in a study of cytomegalovirus exposure and HLA in healthy donors. The study's findings and limits: A later analysis, which compared TCR beta chains of equal frequency, found the HLA-associated ones more clonally expanded.

The PCR had 60 Vbeta and 13 Jbeta primers. Data came from immunoSEQ multiplex PCR; TCRdb stores just in-frame clones and leaves some out. The sample yields 100,000 to 150,000 clones, 70% to 85% seen once. Germline V CDR1 and CDR2: MDHEN, SYDVKM. The CDR3 has 15 residues. As regards this clone: Its antigen is still unknown. The germline gene is not matched at one end of the junction; a read error may be the cause.

Sequencing was performed on PBMCs. This receptor was obtained from a woman between 35 and 50 years old in good health and CMV-seropositive. The V gene is TRBV28, the J gene TRBJ2-7; 7 bases fit TRBD2. In nucleotides, the CDR3 is TGTGCCAGCAGTTCTCATGGACTAGGAACCTACGGGCAGTACTTC. Translation: CASSSHGLGTYGQYF.